One and the same sample provided the 27 T cell receptor beta chains below, sequenced in a study of regulatory T cells in long-lasting Graves disease. TCR beta libraries were built with iRepertoire HTBI primers and Arm-PCR of CDR3 regions. Each CDR3 protein gets one entry after TCRdb re-called the multiplex PCR reads with MiXCR. The sample holds 350,000 to 450,000 distinct CDR3 sequences, 15% seen once. Time point noted: newly diagnosed GD, antithyroid drugs for less than 3 months. The TCR library was prepared using RNA isolated from PBMCs. This sample was also put to use in a study of T cells in Graves' hyperthyroidism and ophthalmopathy.

Sequencing used peripheral blood mononuclear cells (PBMCs), obtained at new diagnosis, from a patient treated with antithyroid drugs. All receptors derive from a woman in her thirties with Graves disease.

This rearrangement joins TRBV6-1 to TRBJ2-5, with D possibly matching TRBD1 (6 bases). This CDR3 is 13 amino acids long. Germline V gene lookup returns CDR1 MNHNS and CDR2 SASEGT. V lost 6 bases and J 3 bases, leaving 11 bases between the germline ends. The CDR3 sequence is CASRENREETQYF. The CDR3 bases are TGTGCCAGCAGGGAAAACAGGGAAGAGACCCAGTACTTC.

This clonotype came up a few times. The DNA for the CDR3 is TGTGCCAGTAGTATTAAGCGGTACACAGATACGCAGTATTTT. Its protein is CASSIKRYTDTQYF. The rearrangement uses TRBV19 and TRBJ2-3; perhaps TRBD2 as D (5 bases). The germline V and J ends were trimmed by 3 bases and 2 bases, with 9 bases remaining between them. Germline V gives CDR1 LNHDA, CDR2 SQIVND (reference sequence). The length of the CDR3 is 14 residues. Filled out from reference TRBV19 and TRBJ2-3, the complete variable domain reads DGGITQSPKYLFRKEGQNVTLSCEQNLNHDAMYWYRQDPGQGLRLIYYSQIVNDFQKGDIAEGYSVSREKKESFPLTVTSAQKNPTAFYLCASSIKRYTDTQYFGPGTRLTVL.

The gene calls are TRBV20-1 and TRBJ2-7; 7 bases align to TRBD2. Germline CDR1 DFQATT, CDR2 SNEGSKA (reference sequence). This CDR3 has 14 residues. J was trimmed by 5 bases and V by 4 bases; bases with no gene match: 11. CDR3 protein: CSATKPAGNDEQYF. CDR3 sequence (DNA): TGCAGTGCTACGAAACCAGCGGGAAACGACGAGCAGTACTTC.

This clonotype has ten or more counts. This rearrangement joins TRBV7-3 to TRBJ2-1; D is perhaps TRBD2 (5 bases). In germline, CDR1 is SGHTA, CDR2 FQGTGA. The CDR3 has 17 amino acids. Deletions cut 2 bases from V and 0 bases from J, with 14 bases between. The CDR3 DNA follows: TGTGCCAGCAGCTTAGTTGGGATTGGGAGCTCCTACAATGAGCAGTTCTTC. Its protein product is CASSLVGIGSSYNEQFF.

V usage is TRBV25-1 and J usage is TRBJ2-1; D not certain. Germline V lookup: CDR1 MGHDK, CDR2 SYGVNS. Between the trimmed V and J ends, which lost 4 bases and 6 bases, there was a span of 10 bases. This CDR3 region has 13 residues. CDR3 amino acids: CASSAFYGNEQFF. CDR3 DNA: TGTGCCAGCAGTGCTTTTTACGGCAATGAGCAGTTCTTC.

This rearrangement joins TRBV29-1 to TRBJ2-1; the match to TRBD2 covers 10 bases. V was clipped by 3 bases and J by 0 bases; unmatched bases: 8. The germline CDR1 and CDR2 sequences are SQVTM and ANQGSEA. The CDR3 covers 17 residues. For the CDR3, the DNA is TGCAGCGTTGAGGGACTAGCGATCGCCAGCTCCTACAATGAGCAGTTCTTC. Its protein is CSVEGLAIASSYNEQFF.

The rearrangement joins TRBV9 to TRBJ1-2, with 9 bases identical to TRBD1. Germline V gene sequence: CDR1 SGDLS, CDR2 YYNGEE. The CDR3 is 15 residues long. The V segment lost 2 bases and the J segment 7 bases; nucleotides outside the gene matches: 9. CDR3 in amino acids: CASSVDRGRVGGYTF. The CDR3 DNA is TGTGCCAGCAGCGTCGACAGGGGGAGAGTAGGTGGCTACACCTTC.

This chain joins TRBV20-1 and TRBJ2-5; 7 bases are a match to TRBD2. V shed 5 bases and J 7 bases; nucleotides not matched to a gene: 10. This CDR3 region has 13 residues. CDR1 and CDR2 from the germline V gene are DFQATT and SNEGSKA (reference sequence). CDR3 nucleotides: TGCAGTGCTTCCGTCAGCGGGACTGGGACCCAGTACTTC. This translates into CSASVSGTGTQYF.

The chain is built from TRBV25-1 and TRBJ2-3; D is ambiguous. CDR3 length: 13 amino acids. The germline CDR1 and CDR2 sequences are MGHDK and SYGVNS. V was cut by 3 bases and J by 6 bases, with 10 bases left in between. The CDR3 reads CASSEGWQDTQYF. Written as DNA, the CDR3 is TGTGCCAGCAGTGAGGGCTGGCAGGATACGCAGTATTTT.

The chain has TRBV6-9 and TRBJ2-2, with D perhaps TRBD1 (6 bases). The CDR3 runs 15 residues. Germline assignment: CDR1 MNHGY and CDR2 SVAAGI. Trimming took off 3 bases at V and 1 base at J, with 9 bases between the two ends. Here the CDR3 reads CASSYWTVNTGELFF. CDR3 sequence (DNA): TGTGCCAGCAGTTACTGGACAGTGAACACCGGGGAGCTGTTTTTT.

This clonotype was detected many times. The chain links TRBV25-1 to TRBJ2-7; no reliable D call. Germline V lookup: CDR1 MGHDK, CDR2 SYGVNS. V was shortened by 1 base and J by 5 bases, with 15 bases between the two germline ends. This CDR3 comprises 15 residues. The DNA for the CDR3 is TGTGCCAGCAGTGAATCGCGTAGTTGGAACGACGAGCAGTACTTC. It translates to CASSESRSWNDEQYF.

There are many counts of this clonotype. This chain links TRBV11-2 with TRBJ1-1; D remains unclear. V was clipped by 1 base and J by 1 base, with 10 bases between them. Germline V lookup: CDR1 SGHAT, CDR2 FQNNGV. The CDR3 runs to 15 residues. CDR3 region: CASSLAVGRNTEAFF. The CDR3 DNA follows: TGTGCCAGCAGCTTAGCCGTGGGGAGGAACACTGAAGCTTTCTTT.

The chain recombines TRBV7-2 with TRBJ2-2, with TRBD2 matching over 7 bases. Unmatched junction bases numbered 10, after V lost 6 bases and J lost 3 bases. Germline V gives CDR1 SGHTA, CDR2 FQGNSA. The CDR3 consists of 16 residues. The DNA of the CDR3 is TGTGCCAGCAGAACCCGACTAGCAGGGCACACCGGGGAGCTGTTTTTT. Translation: CASRTRLAGHTGELFF.

Only a few counts were recorded for this clonotype. A read error is possible here, since a much larger clone lies one base away. Since no conserved phenylalanine or tryptophan closes the CDR3, a read error is the likely cause. The rearrangement links TRBV2 to TRBJ2-4; the D is unclear. This CDR3 has 17 amino acids. The germline V gene has CDR1 SNHLY and CDR2 FYNNEI. V was trimmed by 1 base and J by 0 bases, leaving 13 bases between them. In DNA form, the CDR3 reads TGTGCCAGCAGTGAAGGAGCGCGACGGAGAGCCAAAAACATTCAGTACCTC. It specifies CASSEGARRRAKNIQYL.

This clonotype was seen only a few times. Given a much more abundant clone one base away, this may be a read error. The rearrangement uses TRBV10-1 and TRBJ2-7; 12 bases match TRBD2. V was pared by 6 bases and J by 2 bases, with 11 bases of the junction left unmatched. The CDR3 loop spans 17 amino acids. The V gene's germline CDR1 is WNHNN and CDR2 SYGVQD (reference sequence). The CDR3 DNA reads TGCGCCAGCAGCGGTACCTGGACTAGCGGGAATCCCTACGAGCAGTACTTC. Its translation is CASSGTWTSGNPYEQYF.

The chain recombines TRBV18 with TRBJ2-7; 10 nucleotides align to TRBD1. Per germline, CDR1 KGHSH and CDR2 LQKENI. The V segment lost 3 bases and the J segment 2 bases; nucleotides outside the gene matches: 4. This CDR3 has 15 residues. CDR3 in DNA: TGTGCCAGCTCACCCCCCGGGACAGGGGCCTACGAGCAGTACTTC. It encodes CASSPPGTGAYEQYF. The entire variable domain, with the rest obtained from reference TRBV18 and TRBJ2-7, is as follows: NAGVMQNPRHLVRRRGQEARLRCSPMKGHSHVYWYRQLPEEGLKFMVYLQKENIIDESGMPKERFSAEFPKEGPSILRIQQVVRGDSAAYFCASSPPGTGAYEQYFGPGTRLTVT.

This clonotype was counted at least ten times. The chain recombines TRBV24-1 with TRBJ2-1, with D possibly matching TRBD2 (5 bases). The CDR3 is 12 amino acids. V dropped 11 bases and J dropped 5 bases, with 12 bases sitting between them. Germline assignment: CDR1 KGHDR and CDR2 SFDVKD. For the CDR3, the DNA is TGTGCCAGCAACTCCGGGGACAATGAGCAGTTCTTC. As protein: CASNSGDNEQFF.

In this sample, this clonotype turned up many times. This sequence joins TRBV3-1 and TRBJ2-5; D unresolved. The CDR3 has 15 residues. V was pared by 4 bases and J by 3 bases, with 15 bases between. Germline CDR1 reads LGHDT; CDR2 reads YNNKEL (reference sequence). The CDR3 coding sequence is TGTGCCAGCAGCCGGGAACCACAGAAGAAAGAGACCCAGTACTTC. Protein sequence: CASSREPQKKETQYF.

The chain uses TRBV6-1 and TRBJ2-1, with TRBD2 as a possible D gene (5 bases). Trimming stripped 7 bases from V and 3 bases from J, with 10 bases between. Germline V gives CDR1 MNHNS, CDR2 SASEGT. The CDR3 is made up of 13 amino acids. The CDR3 is CASTERDYNEQFF. CDR3 sequence (DNA): TGTGCCAGCACTGAGAGGGACTACAATGAGCAGTTCTTC.

This clonotype was detected only a few times. This rearrangement joins TRBV20-1 to TRBJ2-2; no firm D call. This CDR3 contains 12 residues. Trimming removed 3 bases from V and 4 bases from J, with 6 bases in between. The germline V gene encodes CDR1 DFQATT and CDR2 SNEGSKA (reference sequence). The CDR3 nucleotides read TGCAGTGCTAGTGGCTTCACCGGGGAGCTGTTTTTT. This gives the protein CSASGFTGELFF.

This clonotype has a count of ten or more. The rearrangement links TRBV20-1 to TRBJ2-7, with D tentatively TRBD2 (5 bases). Trimming pared 3 bases from V and 2 bases from J, leaving 17 bases between. Germline lookup yields CDR1 DFQATT and CDR2 SNEGSKA (reference sequence). The CDR3 is 15 amino acids. As DNA, the CDR3 is TGCAGTGCTAGCCCGACTACCGGGGTCACCTACGAGCAGTACTTC. This sequence encodes CSASPTTGVTYEQYF.

There are a few counts of this clonotype. The genes are TRBV20-1 and TRBJ2-7, with TRBD2 matching 7 bases. This CDR3 is 15 amino acids long. Losses at the gene ends were 8 bases for V and 5 bases for J; bases not matched to a gene: 18. Germline CDR1 DFQATT, CDR2 SNEGSKA (reference sequence). The CDR3 DNA is TGCAGTCCGCTAGGAATGGGAGGGCGGTCCCACGAGCAGTACTTC. Translating gives CSPLGMGGRSHEQYF.

This clonotype has a count of ten or more. The genes are TRBV6-5 and TRBJ2-1; the D gene is possibly TRBD2 (6 bases). This CDR3 has 16 amino acids. Germline assignment: CDR1 MNHEY and CDR2 SVGAGI. V was clipped by 0 bases and J by 9 bases, with 18 bases between them. Written as DNA, the CDR3 is TGTGCCAGCAGTTACTCAGGAGGGGTCGGAATCCGTGAGCAGTTCTTC. It specifies CASSYSGGVGIREQFF.

The table lists this clonotype with a few counts. This chain links TRBV27 with TRBJ1-1; TRBD1 might be the D (5 bases). The length of the CDR3 is 13 residues. The V and J ends lost 6 bases and 4 bases respectively, with 12 bases between them. Germline-derived CDR1 and CDR2 are MNHEY and SMNVEV (reference sequence). The chain's CDR3 is CASRLGRGTEAFF. DNA for the CDR3: TGTGCCAGCAGATTGGGACGGGGCACTGAAGCTTTCTTT.

This clonotype showed up many times. The CDR3 DNA sequence: TGTGCCAGCAGTTTCACCGGTAGCGGGAGTCTCCGCAATGAGCAGTTCTTC. It codes for CASSFTGSGSLRNEQFF. The chain couples TRBV6-2 or TRBV6-3 to TRBJ2-1; TRBD2 aligns across 9 bases. CDR1 and CDR2 (germline): MNHEY, SVGEGT. With 4 bases clipped from V and 6 bases from J, the junction kept 13 bases outside the gene matches. This CDR3 region has 17 residues.

In its sample, this clonotype was seen a few times. This chain links TRBV20-1 with TRBJ2-7; the match to TRBD1 covers 7 bases. V shed 5 bases, J shed 6 bases, and the junction held 10 bases outside the gene matches. CDR1 DFQATT and CDR2 SNEGSKA come from the germline V gene (reference sequence). The CDR3 has 13 amino acids. The CDR3 is CSAVTGAESEQYF. The CDR3 DNA follows: TGCAGTGCTGTCACAGGGGCCGAGAGCGAGCAGTACTTC.

This clonotype appeared many times. The chain has TRBV12-3 or TRBV12-4 and TRBJ2-2; a weak D match, TRBD2 (6 bases). This CDR3 comprises 15 residues. Trimming took off 6 bases at V and 5 bases at J, with 16 bases between the two ends. The DNA of the CDR3 is TGTGCCAGCAGGGAGGGACGCGCCGGGACCGGGGAGCTGTTTTTT. Amino acid sequence: CASREGRAGTGELFF.